This T cell receptor (beta chain) was recorded in a study of T cell changes during pregnancy in multiple sclerosis. Here immunoSEQ multiplex PCR was the method, and the copy in TCRdb shows in-frame clones only, minus some. This sample yields fewer than 40,000 clones, of which roughly 87% are seen a single time; roughly 9% belongs to the top ten. The V segment lost 3 bases and the J segment 2 bases; nucleotides outside the gene matches: 7. The CDR3 contains 15 residues. Germline V gene data show CDR1 as SGHVS and CDR2 as FNYEAQ. The chain couples TRBV7-6 to TRBJ2-7; 7 nucleotides align to TRBD2. The sequencing here drew on CD8+ T cells from peripheral blood mononuclear cells, taken in the first trimester of pregnancy. The sequence derives from a female donor with multiple sclerosis, enrolled in a pregnancy study. CDR3 DNA: TGTGCCAGCAGCTTTGGGGCGGGAGACGCCTACGAGCAGTACTTC. This codes for CASSFGAGDAYEQYF.